One sample yielded the 2 T cell receptor beta chains listed below, sequenced in a study of blood T cells in healthy people across ages. Next came a second PCR, run for about 6 to 11 cycles, which used a sample-barcoded 5' primer along with a J-beta primer mix. TCRdb re-called the 5' RACE reads with MiXCR, one entry per CDR3 protein. The sample yields about 940,000 distinct CDR3 sequences, about 48% seen once. The source material was blood. These TCRs come from a man aged 25 to 45 in good health.

The chain links TRBV6-6 to TRBJ2-7, with D possibly called TRBD1 or TRBD2 (5 bases each). In germline, CDR1 is MNHNY, CDR2 SVGAGI (reference sequence). The V end was cut by 8 bases, the J end by 3 bases, with 11 bases between. CDR3 length: 12 residues. CDR3 sequence reads: CASAGGLYEQYF. In DNA form, the CDR3 reads TGTGCCAGCGCTGGGGGTCTCTACGAGCAGTACTTC.

This chain uses TRBV7-9 with TRBJ2-1, with D unclear. V lost 3 bases and J lost 7, with 13 bases in between. The CDR3 extends over 14 amino acids. The V gene's germline CDR1 is SEHNR and CDR2 FQNEAQ (reference sequence). The CDR3 DNA is TGTGCCAGCAGCTTTCTTGCCAAAGGGAATGAGCAGTTCTTC. It translates to CASSFLAKGNEQFF.